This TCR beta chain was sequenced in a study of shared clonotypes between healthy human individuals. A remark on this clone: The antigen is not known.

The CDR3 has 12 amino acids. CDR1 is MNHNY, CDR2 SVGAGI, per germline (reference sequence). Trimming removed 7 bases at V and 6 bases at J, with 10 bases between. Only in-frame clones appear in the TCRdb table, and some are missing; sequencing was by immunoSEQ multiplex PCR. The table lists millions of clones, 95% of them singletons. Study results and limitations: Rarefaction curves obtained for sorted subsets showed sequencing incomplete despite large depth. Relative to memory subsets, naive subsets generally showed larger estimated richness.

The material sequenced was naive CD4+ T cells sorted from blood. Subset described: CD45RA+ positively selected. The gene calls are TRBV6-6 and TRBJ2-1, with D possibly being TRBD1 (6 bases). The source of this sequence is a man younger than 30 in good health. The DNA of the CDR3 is TGTGCCAGCACTTGGACAGTCAATGAGCAGTTCTTC. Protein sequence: CASTWTVNEQFF.